One and the same sample provided the 5 T cell receptor beta chains below, sequenced in a study of CD8+ T cells in alopecia areata. cDNA reverse transcribed from extracted RNA served as the sequencing template. Assay: immunoSEQ multiplex PCR; the TCRdb copy retains only in-frame clones and omits some. Of about 12,000 clones in the sample, 45% to 70% were seen once. Alopecia areata patients provided lesional scalp punch biopsies and peripheral blood, both collected for the study. The specimen sequenced was skin. Receptor source: a human donor with alopecia areata.

This clone was found a few times. One junction end does not reproduce the germline sequence, and a read error may be involved. The chain employs TRBV7-2 and TRBJ2-5; 11 bases line up with TRBD1. The germline V gene encodes CDR1 SGHTA and CDR2 FQGNSA. CDR3 length equals 14 residues. CDR3 amino acids: CASSFPPGQGVLNF. The CDR3 bases are TGTGCCAGCAGCTTCCCCCCGGGACAGGGGGTATTAAACTTC.

V gene TRBV6-1 combines with J gene TRBJ2-7; D is ambiguous. The CDR3 is 12 amino acids. CDR1 is MNHNS and CDR2 is SASEGT in the germline V gene. V was shortened by 3 bases and J by 4 bases, with 7 bases between the two germline ends. The CDR3, as DNA: TGTGCCAGCAGTGAGCGGCAATACGAGCAGTACTTC. Translated: CASSERQYEQYF.

The chain combines TRBV4-1 with TRBJ2-3, with TRBD2 as a possible D gene (6 bases). The CDR3 has 16 residues. Per germline, CDR1 MGHRA and CDR2 YSYEKL. Trimming took 0 bases from V and 4 from J, leaving 14 bases between them. The CDR3 is CASSQESGTFPDTQYF. In DNA, the CDR3 is TGCGCCAGCAGCCAAGAGTCCGGGACTTTCCCAGATACGCAGTATTTT.

The chain uses TRBV7-8 and TRBJ2-3, with 7 bases matching TRBD2. V dropped 4 bases and J dropped 4; count of bases not matched to a gene: 5. Germline CDR1 and CDR2: SGHVS and FQNEAQ. The CDR3 contains 14 residues. CDR3 region: CASSSLASADTQYF. The CDR3, as DNA: TGTGCCAGCAGCTCACTAGCGTCGGCAGATACGCAGTATTTT. The full variable domain, completed using reference TRBV7-8 and TRBJ2-3, is GAGVSQSPRYKVAKRGQDVALRCDPISGHVSLFWYQQALGQGPEFLTYFQNEAQLDKSGLPSDRFFAERPEGSVSTLKIQRTQQEDSAVYLCASSSLASADTQYFGPGTRLTVL.

By frequency in the sample, this clone is medium-sized. V gene TRBV7-9 combines with J gene TRBJ2-3, with D possibly being TRBD2 (5 bases). Germline V CDR1 and CDR2: SEHNR, FQNEAQ (reference sequence). The CDR3 is made up of 16 amino acids. V gave up 4 bases and J gave up 4 bases, with 18 bases separating them. The CDR3 nucleotides read TGTGCCAGCAGCTCCTCTTCGGGAATGCTCGCAGATACGCAGTATTTT. Amino acid sequence: CASSSSSGMLADTQYF.